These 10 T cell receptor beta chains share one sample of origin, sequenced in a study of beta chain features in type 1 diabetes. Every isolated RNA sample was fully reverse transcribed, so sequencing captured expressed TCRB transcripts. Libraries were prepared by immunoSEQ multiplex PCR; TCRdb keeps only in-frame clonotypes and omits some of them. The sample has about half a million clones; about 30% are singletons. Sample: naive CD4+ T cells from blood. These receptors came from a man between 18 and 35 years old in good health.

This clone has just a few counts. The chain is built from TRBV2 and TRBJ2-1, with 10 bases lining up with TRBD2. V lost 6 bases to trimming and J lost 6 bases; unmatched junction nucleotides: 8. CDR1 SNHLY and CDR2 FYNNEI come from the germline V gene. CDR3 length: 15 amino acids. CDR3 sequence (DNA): TGTGCCAGCAGAGCTAGCGGGAGTTTTTTCAATGAGCAGTTCTTC. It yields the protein CASRASGSFFNEQFF.

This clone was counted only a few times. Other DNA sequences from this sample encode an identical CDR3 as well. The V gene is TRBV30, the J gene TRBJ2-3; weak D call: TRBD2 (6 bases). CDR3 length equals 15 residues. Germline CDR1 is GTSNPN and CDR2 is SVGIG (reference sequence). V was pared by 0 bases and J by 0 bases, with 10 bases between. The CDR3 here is CAWSVRRGSTDTQYF. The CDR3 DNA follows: TGTGCCTGGAGTGTACGGAGGGGAAGCACAGATACGCAGTATTTT.

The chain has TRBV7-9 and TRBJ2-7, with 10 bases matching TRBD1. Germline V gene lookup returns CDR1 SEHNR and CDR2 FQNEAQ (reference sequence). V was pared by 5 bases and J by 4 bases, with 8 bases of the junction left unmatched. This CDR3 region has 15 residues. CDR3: CASSAGTGVLYEQYF. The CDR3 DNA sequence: TGTGCCAGCAGCGCCGGGACAGGGGTTTTATACGAGCAGTACTTC.

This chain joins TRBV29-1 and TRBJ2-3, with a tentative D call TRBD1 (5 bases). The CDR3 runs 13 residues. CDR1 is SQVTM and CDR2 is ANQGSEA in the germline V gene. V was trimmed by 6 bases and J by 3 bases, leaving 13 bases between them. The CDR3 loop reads CSVPQGATDTQYF. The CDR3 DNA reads TGCAGCGTCCCCCAAGGGGCGACAGATACGCAGTATTTT.

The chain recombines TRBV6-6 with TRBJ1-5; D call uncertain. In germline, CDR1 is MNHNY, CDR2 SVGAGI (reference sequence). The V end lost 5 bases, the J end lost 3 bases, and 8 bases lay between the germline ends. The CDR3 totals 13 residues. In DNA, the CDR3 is TGTGCCAGCAGTGCACAGCCCAATCAGCCCCAGCATTTT. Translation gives CASSAQPNQPQHF.

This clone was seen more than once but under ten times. The DNA for the CDR3 is TGTGCCTGGAGTGTCCGGCCGCCGACCTACGAGCAGTACTTC. Translated: CAWSVRPPTYEQYF. The chain has TRBV30 and TRBJ2-7; D call uncertain. The germline V gene has CDR1 GTSNPN and CDR2 SVGIG (reference sequence). This CDR3 has 14 amino acids. V was cut by 0 bases and J by 2 bases, with 11 bases left in between.

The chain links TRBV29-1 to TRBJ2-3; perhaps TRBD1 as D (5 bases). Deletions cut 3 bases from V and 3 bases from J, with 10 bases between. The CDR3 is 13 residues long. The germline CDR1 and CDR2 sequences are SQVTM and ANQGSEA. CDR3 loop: CSVEGRVTDTQYF. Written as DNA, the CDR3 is TGCAGCGTTGAGGGCAGGGTTACAGATACGCAGTATTTT.

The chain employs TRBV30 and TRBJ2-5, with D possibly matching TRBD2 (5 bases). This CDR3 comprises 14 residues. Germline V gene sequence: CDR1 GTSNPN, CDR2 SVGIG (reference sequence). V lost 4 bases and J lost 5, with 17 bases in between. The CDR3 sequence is CAWNNAYRGETQYF. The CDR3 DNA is TGTGCCTGGAACAACGCCTATCGAGGGGAGACCCAGTACTTC.

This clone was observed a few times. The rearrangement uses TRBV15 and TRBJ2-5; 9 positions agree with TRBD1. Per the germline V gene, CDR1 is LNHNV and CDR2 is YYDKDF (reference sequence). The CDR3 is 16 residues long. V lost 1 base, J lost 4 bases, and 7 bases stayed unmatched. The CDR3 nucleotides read TGTGCCACCAGCAGAGGAGGGGACAGGGTAGGAGAGACCCAGTACTTC. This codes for CATSRGGDRVGETQYF.

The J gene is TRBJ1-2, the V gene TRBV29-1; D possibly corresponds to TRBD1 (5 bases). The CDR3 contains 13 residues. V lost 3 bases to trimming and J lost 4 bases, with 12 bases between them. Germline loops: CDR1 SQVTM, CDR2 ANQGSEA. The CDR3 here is CSVDRESSYGYTF. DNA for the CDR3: TGCAGCGTTGACAGGGAATCTTCCTATGGCTACACCTTC.